This T cell receptor (beta chain) was sequenced during a study of T cell repertoires in cytomegalovirus infection. Study at large: CMV epitopes used comprised recently identified HLA-C-restricted ones and well-studied HLA-B-restricted ones. CMV infection plus the matching HLA type was flagged by public TCR beta signatures. Broader study findings: The cumulative frequency of public TCR beta families identified carriers of CMV plus the relevant HLA. HLA-C-restricted TCR beta clonotypes specific for CMV led the ex vivo response.

Notes on this clonotype: What it binds is not known.

Each CDR3 protein is one row after TCRdb ran MiXCR on the reads. The sample carries about 890,000 distinct CDR3 sequences, roughly 30% recorded once. Here the sequenced sample was cultured CD8+ T cells from PBMCs, taken from culture after CMV antigen stimulation. This receptor was identified in a human donor in good health (CMV status not recorded). Some clones in this sample may be carry-over from other donors' samples.

CDR3 sequence: CASSIASWTGNQPQHF. The CDR3 DNA follows: TGTGCCAGTAGTATAGCGAGCTGGACAGGCAATCAGCCCCAGCATTTT. J is TRBJ1-5 and V is TRBV19; D perhaps matches TRBD1 (6 bases). CDR1 is LNHDA and CDR2 is SQIVND in the germline V gene (reference sequence). V was trimmed by 1 base and J by 2 bases, leaving 12 bases between them. CDR3 length equals 16 residues.